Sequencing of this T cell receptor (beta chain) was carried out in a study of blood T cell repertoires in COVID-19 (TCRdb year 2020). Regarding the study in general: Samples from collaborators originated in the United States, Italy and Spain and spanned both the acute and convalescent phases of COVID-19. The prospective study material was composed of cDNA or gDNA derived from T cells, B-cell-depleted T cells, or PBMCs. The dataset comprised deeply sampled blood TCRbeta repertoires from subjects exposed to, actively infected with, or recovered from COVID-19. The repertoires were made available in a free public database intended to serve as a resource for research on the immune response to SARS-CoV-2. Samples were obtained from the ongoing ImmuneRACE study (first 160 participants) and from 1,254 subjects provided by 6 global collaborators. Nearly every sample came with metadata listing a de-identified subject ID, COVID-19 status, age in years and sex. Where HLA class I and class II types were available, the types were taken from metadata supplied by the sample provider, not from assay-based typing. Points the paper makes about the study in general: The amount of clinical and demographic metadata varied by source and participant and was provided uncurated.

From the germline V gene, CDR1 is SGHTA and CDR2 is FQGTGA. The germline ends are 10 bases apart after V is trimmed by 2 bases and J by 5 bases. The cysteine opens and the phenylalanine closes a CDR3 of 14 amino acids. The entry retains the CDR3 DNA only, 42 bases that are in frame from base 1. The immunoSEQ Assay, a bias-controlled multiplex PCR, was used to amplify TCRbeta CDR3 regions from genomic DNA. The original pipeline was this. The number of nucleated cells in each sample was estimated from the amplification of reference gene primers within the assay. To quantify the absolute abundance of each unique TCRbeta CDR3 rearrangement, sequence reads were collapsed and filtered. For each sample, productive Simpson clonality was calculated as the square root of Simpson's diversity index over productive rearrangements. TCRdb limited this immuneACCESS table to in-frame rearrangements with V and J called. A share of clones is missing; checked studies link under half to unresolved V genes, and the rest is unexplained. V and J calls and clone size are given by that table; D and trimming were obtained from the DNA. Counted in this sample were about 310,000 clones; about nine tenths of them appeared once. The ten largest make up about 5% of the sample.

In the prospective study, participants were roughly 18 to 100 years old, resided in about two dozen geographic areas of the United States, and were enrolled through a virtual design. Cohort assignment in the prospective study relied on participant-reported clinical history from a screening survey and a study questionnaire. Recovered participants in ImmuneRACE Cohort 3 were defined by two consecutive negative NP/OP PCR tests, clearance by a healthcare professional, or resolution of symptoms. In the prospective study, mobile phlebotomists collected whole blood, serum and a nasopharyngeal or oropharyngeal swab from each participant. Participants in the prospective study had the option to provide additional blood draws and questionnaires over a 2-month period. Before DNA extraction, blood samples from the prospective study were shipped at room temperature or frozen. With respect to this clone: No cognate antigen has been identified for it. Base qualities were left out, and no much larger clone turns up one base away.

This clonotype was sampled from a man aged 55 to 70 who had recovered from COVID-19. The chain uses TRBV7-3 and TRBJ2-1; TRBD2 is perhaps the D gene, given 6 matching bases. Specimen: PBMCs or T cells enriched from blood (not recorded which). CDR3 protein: CASSLGAGNNEQFF. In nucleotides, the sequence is TGTGCCAGCAGCTTAGGAGCGGGTAACAATGAGCAGTTCTTC.